Following are 9 T cell receptor beta chains from one sample sequenced in a study of T cell responses to AZD1222 COVID-19 vaccine. TCRdb's copy holds only in-frame clones and misses some; the assay was immunoSEQ multiplex PCR. The table has some 150,000 clones, approximately 87% seen once. This material consisted of peripheral blood, taken on day 0 of MenACWY control vaccination. The origin of the receptors is an adult in good health.

The chain joins TRBV7-2 to TRBJ2-7; TRBD2 matches at 8 bases. There are 15 residues in the CDR3. The germline CDR1 and CDR2 sequences are SGHTA and FQGNSA. The V segment lost 1 base and the J segment 6 bases; nucleotides outside the gene matches: 8. Written as DNA, the CDR3 is TGTGCCAGCAGCTTAGGGGGGGGACTAGTTGCCGAGCAGTACTTC. This encodes CASSLGGGLVAEQYF.

V gene TRBV9 combines with J gene TRBJ2-1, with D unclear. Per the germline V gene, CDR1 is SGDLS and CDR2 is YYNGEE. Deletions cut 3 bases from V and 10 bases from J, with 11 bases between. The CDR3 is 12 residues long. The CDR3 nucleotides read TGTGCCAGCAGCGAGACCCTGTTGGAGCAGTTCTTC. Its translation: CASSETLLEQFF.

The chain is built from TRBV6-1 and TRBJ2-7; TRBD2 is a possible D gene (6 bases). Trimming pared 0 bases from V and 1 base from J, leaving 7 bases between. Germline V gives CDR1 MNHNS, CDR2 SASEGT. The CDR3 loop spans 14 amino acids. The DNA for the CDR3 is TGTGCCAGCAGTGAAGCGGGGGGATCCTACGAGCAGTACGTC. It encodes CASSEAGGSYEQYV.

V gene TRBV6-5 combines with J gene TRBJ2-7; 8 bases agree with TRBD1. The V gene end was trimmed by 7 bases and the J gene end by 5 bases; junction bases not matched to a gene: 4. CDR3 length: 12 residues. Germline V gene sequence: CDR1 MNHEY, CDR2 SVGAGI. CDR3 loop: CASTPGGHEQYV. The CDR3 region has the DNA TGTGCCAGCACCCCAGGGGGCCACGAGCAGTACGTC.

The chain links TRBV7-3 to TRBJ2-1; D not resolved. The germline CDR1 and CDR2 sequences are SGHTA and FQGTGA. The CDR3 consists of 16 residues. V was pared by 4 bases and J by 0 bases, with 13 bases between. This chain's CDR3 is CASSSSTASSYNEQFF. As DNA, the CDR3 is TGTGCCAGCAGCTCCTCAACCGCCAGCTCCTACAATGAGCAGTTCTTC.

The rearrangement uses TRBV5-1 and TRBJ1-1; 10 bases are a match to TRBD1. After removal of 1 base from V and 1 base from J, the junction contained 4 bases not matched to a gene. This CDR3 is 16 amino acids long. Germline V lookup: CDR1 SGHRS, CDR2 YFSETQ. In DNA form, the CDR3 reads TGCGCCAGCAGCTTGTCGGGACAGGGGACGAACACTGAAGCTTTCTTT. Protein product: CASSLSGQGTNTEAFF.

This chain connects TRBV7-8 to TRBJ2-1; D is unclear. V gave up 1 base and J gave up 5 bases, with 6 bases separating them. Looked up from germline, CDR1 is SGHVS and CDR2 is FQNEAQ. The CDR3 spans 13 residues. The CDR3 reads CASSLGADNEQFF. For the CDR3, the DNA is TGTGCCAGCAGCTTAGGGGCAGACAATGAGCAGTTCTTC.

The genes are TRBV19 and TRBJ2-2; tentatively, D is TRBD2 (5 bases). V was pared by 7 bases and J by 3 bases, with 18 bases between. The CDR3 length is 16 residues. Per the germline V gene, CDR1 is LNHDA and CDR2 is SQIVND (reference sequence). The DNA of the CDR3 is TGTGCCAGTACCCTCACTAGGGCAGAATACACCGGGGAGCTGTTTTTT. Protein: CASTLTRAEYTGELFF.

J is TRBJ1-5 and V is TRBV28; D is unresolved. Trimming removed 6 bases at V and 2 bases at J, with 8 bases between. CDR3 size: 13 residues. CDR1 is MDHEN, CDR2 SYDVKM, per germline. For the CDR3, the DNA is TGTGCCAGCAGCAGGCCCGGCAATCAGCCCCAGCATTTT. The encoded protein is CASSRPGNQPQHF. The entire variable domain, with the rest obtained from reference TRBV28 and TRBJ1-5, is as follows: DVKVTQSSRYLVKRTGEKVFLECVQDMDHENMFWYRQDPGLGLRLIYFSYDVKMKEKGDIPEGYSVSREKKERFSLILESASTNQTSMYLCASSRPGNQPQHFGDGTRLSIL.